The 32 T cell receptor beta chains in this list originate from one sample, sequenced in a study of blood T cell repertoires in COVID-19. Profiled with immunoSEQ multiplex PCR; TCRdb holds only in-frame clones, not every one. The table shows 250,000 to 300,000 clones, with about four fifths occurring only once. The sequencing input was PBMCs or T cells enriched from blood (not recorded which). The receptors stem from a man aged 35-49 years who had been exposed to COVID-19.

CDR3 in amino acids: CASSEQASGKNSQYF. In nucleotides, the CDR3 is TGTGCCAGCAGTGAACAGGCTAGCGGGAAGAATTCGCAGTATTTT. The chain joins TRBV2 to TRBJ2-3; 9 bases are shared with TRBD2. V lost 2 bases, J lost 10 bases, and 10 bases stayed unmatched. CDR1 and CDR2 from the germline V gene are SNHLY and FYNNEI. This CDR3 comprises 15 residues. Supplemented by reference TRBV2 and TRBJ2-3, the full variable domain reads EPEVTQTPSHQVTQMGQEVILRCVPISNHLYFYWYRQILGQKVEFLVSFYNNEISEKSEIFDDQFSVERPDGSNFTLKIRSTKLEDSAMYFCASSEQASGKNSQYFGPGTRLTVL.

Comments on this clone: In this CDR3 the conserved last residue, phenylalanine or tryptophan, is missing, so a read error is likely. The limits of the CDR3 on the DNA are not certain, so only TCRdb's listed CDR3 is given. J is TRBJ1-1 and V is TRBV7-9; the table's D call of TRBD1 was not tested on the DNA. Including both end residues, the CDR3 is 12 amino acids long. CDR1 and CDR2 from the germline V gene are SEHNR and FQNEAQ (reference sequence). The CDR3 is CASSPGVTPNLL.

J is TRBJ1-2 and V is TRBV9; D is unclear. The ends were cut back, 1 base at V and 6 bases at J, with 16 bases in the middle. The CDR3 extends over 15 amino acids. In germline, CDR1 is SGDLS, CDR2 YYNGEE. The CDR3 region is CASSVIPVSPNGYTF. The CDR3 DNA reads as TGTGCCAGCAGCGTAATCCCAGTATCCCCGAATGGCTACACCTTC.

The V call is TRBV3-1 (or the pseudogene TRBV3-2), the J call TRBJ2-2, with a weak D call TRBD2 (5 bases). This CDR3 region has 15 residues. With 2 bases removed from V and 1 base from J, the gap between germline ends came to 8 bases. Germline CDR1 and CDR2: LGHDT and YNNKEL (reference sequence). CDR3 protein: CASSQFEGNTGELFF. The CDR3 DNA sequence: TGTGCCAGCAGCCAATTCGAGGGGAACACCGGGGAGCTGTTTTTT.

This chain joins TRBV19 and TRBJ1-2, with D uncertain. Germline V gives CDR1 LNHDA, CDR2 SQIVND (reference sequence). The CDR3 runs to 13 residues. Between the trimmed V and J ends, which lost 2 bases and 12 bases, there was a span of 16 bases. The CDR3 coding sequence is TGTGCCAGTAGTATAAACGTCCGGGGTTCCCACACCTTC. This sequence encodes CASSINVRGSHTF. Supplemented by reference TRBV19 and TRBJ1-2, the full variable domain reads DGGITQSPKYLFRKEGQNVTLSCEQNLNHDAMYWYRQDPGQGLRLIYYSQIVNDFQKGDIAEGYSVSREKKESFPLTVTSAQKNPTAFYLCASSINVRGSHTFGSGTRLTVV.

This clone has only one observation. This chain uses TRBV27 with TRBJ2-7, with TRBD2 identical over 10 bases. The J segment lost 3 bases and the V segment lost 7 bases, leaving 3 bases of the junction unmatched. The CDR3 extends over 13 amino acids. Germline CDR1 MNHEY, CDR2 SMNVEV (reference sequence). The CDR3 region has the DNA TGTGCCAGCAAACTAGCGGGGAACTACGAGCAGTACTTC. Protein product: CASKLAGNYEQYF.

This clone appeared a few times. In DNA form, the CDR3 reads TGTGCCAGCAGTAGATGGACAGGGAACACTGAAGCTTTCTTT. It specifies CASSRWTGNTEAFF. The chain is built from TRBV6-5 and TRBJ1-1; TRBD1 agrees at 7 bases. V was pared by 5 bases and J by 1 base, with 4 bases of the junction left unmatched. This CDR3 comprises 14 residues. From germline, CDR1 is MNHEY and CDR2 SVGAGI.

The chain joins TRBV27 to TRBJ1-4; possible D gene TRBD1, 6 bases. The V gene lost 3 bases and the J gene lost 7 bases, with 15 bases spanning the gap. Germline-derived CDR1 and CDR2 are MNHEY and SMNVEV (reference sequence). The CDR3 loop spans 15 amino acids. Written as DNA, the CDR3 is TGTGCCAGCAGTTTGGTGAAAGGGGGGGGTGAAAAACTGTTTTTT. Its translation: CASSLVKGGGEKLFF.

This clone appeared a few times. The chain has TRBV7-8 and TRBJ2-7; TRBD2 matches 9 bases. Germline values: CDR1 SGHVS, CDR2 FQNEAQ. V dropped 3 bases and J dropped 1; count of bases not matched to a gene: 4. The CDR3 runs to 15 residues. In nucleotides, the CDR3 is TGTGCCAGCAGCTTCGGGACTAGCATTTCCTACGAGCAGTACTTC. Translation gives CASSFGTSISYEQYF.

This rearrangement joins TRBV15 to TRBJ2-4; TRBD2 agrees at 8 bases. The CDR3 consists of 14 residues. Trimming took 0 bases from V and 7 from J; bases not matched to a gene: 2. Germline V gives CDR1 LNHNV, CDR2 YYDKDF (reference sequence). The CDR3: CATSRDRGGNIQYF. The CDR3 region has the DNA TGTGCCACCAGCAGAGATCGGGGGGGTAACATTCAGTACTTC.

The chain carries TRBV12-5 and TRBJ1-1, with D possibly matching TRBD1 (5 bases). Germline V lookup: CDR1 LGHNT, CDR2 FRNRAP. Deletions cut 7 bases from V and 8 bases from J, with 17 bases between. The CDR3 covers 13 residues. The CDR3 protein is CASVADRRPEAFF. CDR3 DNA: TGTGCTAGTGTAGCAGACAGAAGGCCGGAAGCTTTCTTT.

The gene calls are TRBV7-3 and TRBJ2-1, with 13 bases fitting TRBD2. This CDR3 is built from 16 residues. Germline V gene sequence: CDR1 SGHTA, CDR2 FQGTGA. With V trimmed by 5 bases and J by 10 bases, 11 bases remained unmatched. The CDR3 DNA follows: TGTGCCAGCAGCCCTACCCGACTAGCGGGAGGTTTAGAGCAGTTCTTC. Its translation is CASSPTRLAGGLEQFF.

CDR3 region: CASSIAATGIDYGYTF. CDR3 sequence (DNA): TGTGCCAGTAGTATAGCTGCGACAGGGATAGACTATGGCTACACCTTC. This sequence joins TRBV19 and TRBJ1-2; 7 bases are a match to TRBD1. The germline CDR1 and CDR2 sequences are LNHDA and SQIVND (reference sequence). Unmatched junction bases numbered 8, after V lost 1 base and J lost 3 bases. The CDR3 sequence is 16 residues long. The full variable domain, with the rest looked up from reference TRBV19 and TRBJ1-2, is DGGITQSPKYLFRKEGQNVTLSCEQNLNHDAMYWYRQDPGQGLRLIYYSQIVNDFQKGDIAEGYSVSREKKESFPLTVTSAQKNPTAFYLCASSIAATGIDYGYTFGSGTRLTVV.

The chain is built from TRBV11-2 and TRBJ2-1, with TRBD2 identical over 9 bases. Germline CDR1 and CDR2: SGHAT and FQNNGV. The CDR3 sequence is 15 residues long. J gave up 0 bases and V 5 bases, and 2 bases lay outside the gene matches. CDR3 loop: CASSQLAGSYNEQFF. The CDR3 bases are TGTGCCAGCAGCCAACTAGCGGGCTCCTACAATGAGCAGTTCTTC.

DNA of the CDR3: TGTGCCAGCAGTGCCCGGGCCGGGGAAAACACTGAAGCTTTCTTT. Residues: CASSARAGENTEAFF. The chain recombines TRBV6-4 with TRBJ1-1; no reliable D call. V dropped 4 bases and J dropped 2 bases, with 14 bases sitting between them. Germline V gene data show CDR1 as MRHNA and CDR2 as SNTAGT. This CDR3 region has 15 residues.

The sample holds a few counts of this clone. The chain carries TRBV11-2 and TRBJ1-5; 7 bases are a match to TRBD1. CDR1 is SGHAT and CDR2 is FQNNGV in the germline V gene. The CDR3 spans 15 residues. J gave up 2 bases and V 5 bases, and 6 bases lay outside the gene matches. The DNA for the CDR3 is TGTGCCAGCAGCCAGGGGGGAATAGGCAATCAGCCCCAGCATTTT. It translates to CASSQGGIGNQPQHF.

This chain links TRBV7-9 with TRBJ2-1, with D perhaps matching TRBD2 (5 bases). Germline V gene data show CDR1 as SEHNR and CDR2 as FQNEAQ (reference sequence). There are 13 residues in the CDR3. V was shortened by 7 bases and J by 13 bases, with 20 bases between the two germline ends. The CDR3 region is CASTPWSGPRQFF. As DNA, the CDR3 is TGTGCCAGCACCCCTTGGAGCGGCCCACGACAGTTCTTC. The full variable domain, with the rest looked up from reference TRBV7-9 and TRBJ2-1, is DTGVSQNPRHKITKRGQNVTFRCDPISEHNRLYWYRQTLGQGPEFLTYFQNEAQLEKSRLLSDRFSAERPKGSFSTLEIQRTEQGDSAMYLCASTPWSGPRQFFGPGTRLTVL.

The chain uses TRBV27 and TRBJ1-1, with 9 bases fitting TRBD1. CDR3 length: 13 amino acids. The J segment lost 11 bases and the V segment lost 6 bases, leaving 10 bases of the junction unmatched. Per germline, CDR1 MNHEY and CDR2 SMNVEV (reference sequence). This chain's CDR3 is CASSSFRDRDAFF. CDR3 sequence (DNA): TGTGCCAGCAGCTCCTTCCGGGACAGGGATGCTTTCTTT.

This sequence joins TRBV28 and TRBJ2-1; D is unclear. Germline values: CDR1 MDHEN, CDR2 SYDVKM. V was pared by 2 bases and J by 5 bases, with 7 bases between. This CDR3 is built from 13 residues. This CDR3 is CASSLVTDNEQFF. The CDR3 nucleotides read TGTGCCAGCAGTTTAGTGACTGACAATGAGCAGTTCTTC.

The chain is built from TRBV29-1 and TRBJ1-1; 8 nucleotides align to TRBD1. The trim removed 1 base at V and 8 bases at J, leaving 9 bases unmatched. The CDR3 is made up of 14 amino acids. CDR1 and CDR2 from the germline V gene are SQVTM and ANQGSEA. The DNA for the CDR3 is TGCAGCGTTGAAGGCAAGACAGGGGTTTTAGAAGCTTTCTTT. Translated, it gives CSVEGKTGVLEAFF. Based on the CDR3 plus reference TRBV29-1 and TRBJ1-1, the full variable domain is SAVISQKPSRDICQRGTSLTIQCQVDSQVTMMFWYRQQPGQSLTLIATANQGSEATYESGFVIDKFPISRPNLTFSTLTVSNMSPEDSSIYLCSVEGKTGVLEAFFGQGTRLTVV.

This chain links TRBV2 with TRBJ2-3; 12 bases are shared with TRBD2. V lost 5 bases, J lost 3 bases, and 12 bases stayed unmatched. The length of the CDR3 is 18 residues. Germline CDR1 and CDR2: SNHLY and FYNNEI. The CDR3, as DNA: TGTGCCAGCAGTCGAACCTCTAGCGGGAGGGGGTCGACAGATACGCAGTATTTT. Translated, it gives CASSRTSSGRGSTDTQYF.

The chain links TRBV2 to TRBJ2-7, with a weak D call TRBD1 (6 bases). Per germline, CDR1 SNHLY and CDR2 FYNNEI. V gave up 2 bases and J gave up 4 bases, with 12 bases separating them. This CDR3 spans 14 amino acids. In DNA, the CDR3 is TGTGCCAGCAGTGAAAACAGGGTAAGGTACGAGCAGTACTTC. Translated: CASSENRVRYEQYF.

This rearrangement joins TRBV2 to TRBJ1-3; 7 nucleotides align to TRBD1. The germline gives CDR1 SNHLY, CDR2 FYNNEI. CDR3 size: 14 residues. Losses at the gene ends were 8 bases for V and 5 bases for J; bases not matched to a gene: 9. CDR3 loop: CASGTVRGRNTIYF. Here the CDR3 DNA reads TGTGCCAGCGGGACAGTGCGCGGTAGAAACACCATATATTTT. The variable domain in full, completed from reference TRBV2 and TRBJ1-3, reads EPEVTQTPSHQVTQMGQEVILRCVPISNHLYFYWYRQILGQKVEFLVSFYNNEISEKSEIFDDQFSVERPDGSNFTLKIRSTKLEDSAMYFCASGTVRGRNTIYFGEGSWLTVV.

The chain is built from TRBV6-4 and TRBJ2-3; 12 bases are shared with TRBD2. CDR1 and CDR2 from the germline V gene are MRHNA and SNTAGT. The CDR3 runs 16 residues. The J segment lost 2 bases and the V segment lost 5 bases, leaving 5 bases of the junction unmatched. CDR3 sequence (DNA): TGTGCCAGCAGTAGGACTAGCGGGAAGACCACAGATACGCAGTATTTT. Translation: CASSRTSGKTTDTQYF.

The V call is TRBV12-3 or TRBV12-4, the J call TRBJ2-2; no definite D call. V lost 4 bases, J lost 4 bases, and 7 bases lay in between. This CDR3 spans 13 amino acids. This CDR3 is CASSSSATGELFF. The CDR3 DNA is TGTGCCAGCAGTTCCAGCGCCACCGGGGAGCTGTTTTTT.

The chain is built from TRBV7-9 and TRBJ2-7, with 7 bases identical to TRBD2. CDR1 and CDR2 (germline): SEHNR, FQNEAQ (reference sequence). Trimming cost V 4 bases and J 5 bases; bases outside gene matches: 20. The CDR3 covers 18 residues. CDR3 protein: CASSSFGLVPSAEDEQYF. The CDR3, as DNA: TGTGCCAGCAGCTCGTTCGGACTAGTCCCCTCAGCGGAGGACGAGCAGTACTTC.

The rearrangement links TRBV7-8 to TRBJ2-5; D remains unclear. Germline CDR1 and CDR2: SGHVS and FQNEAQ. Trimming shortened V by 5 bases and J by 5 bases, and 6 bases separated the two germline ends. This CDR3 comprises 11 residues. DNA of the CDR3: TGTGCCAGCAGCCCGCGGGAGACCCAGTACTTC. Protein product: CASSPRETQYF.

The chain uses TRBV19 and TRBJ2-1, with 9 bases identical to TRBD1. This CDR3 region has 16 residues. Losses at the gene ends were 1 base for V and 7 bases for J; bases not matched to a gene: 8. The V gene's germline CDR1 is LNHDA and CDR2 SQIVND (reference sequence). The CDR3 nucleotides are TGTGCCAGTAGTATAGTGGGAGGACAGGGGAAAAATGAGCAGTTCTTC. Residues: CASSIVGGQGKNEQFF.

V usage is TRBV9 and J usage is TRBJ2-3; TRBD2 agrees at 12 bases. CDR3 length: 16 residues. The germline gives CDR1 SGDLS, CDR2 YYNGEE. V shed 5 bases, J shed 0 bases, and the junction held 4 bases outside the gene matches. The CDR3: CASSSGTSGSTDTQYF. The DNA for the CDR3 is TGTGCCAGCAGTAGTGGGACTAGCGGGAGCACAGATACGCAGTATTTT.

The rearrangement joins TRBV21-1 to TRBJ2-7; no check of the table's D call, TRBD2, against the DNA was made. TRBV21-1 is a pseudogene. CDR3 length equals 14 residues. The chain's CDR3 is CASSKPGSADWQYF. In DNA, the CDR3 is TGTGCCAGCAGCAAGCCCGGATCGGCCGACTGGCAGTACTTC.

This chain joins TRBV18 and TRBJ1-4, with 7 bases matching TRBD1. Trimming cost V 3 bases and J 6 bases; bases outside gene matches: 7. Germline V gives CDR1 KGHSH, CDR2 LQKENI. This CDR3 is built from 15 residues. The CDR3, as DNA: TGTGCCAGCTCACCTACCCGGGACAGTGATGAAAAACTGTTTTTT. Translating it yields CASSPTRDSDEKLFF.

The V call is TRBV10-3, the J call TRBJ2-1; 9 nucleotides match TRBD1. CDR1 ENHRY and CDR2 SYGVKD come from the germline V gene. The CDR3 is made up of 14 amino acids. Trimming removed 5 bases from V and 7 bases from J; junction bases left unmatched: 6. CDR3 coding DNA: TGTGCCATCAGTTCCCCGGGACAGGGAAATGAGCAGTTCTTC. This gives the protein CAISSPGQGNEQFF.